These T cell receptor beta chains were read from a single sample in a study of human T cells and chemical hapten exposure. TCRdb re-called the RACE reads with MiXCR, one entry per CDR3 protein. In the table there are about 270,000 distinct CDR3 sequences, around 7% of which are singletons. Sequenced here: whole blood, sampled in connection with sensitization to the hapten diphenylcyclopropenone (DPC). These TCRs come from a young man with alopecia areata. Some clones in this sample may be carry-over from other donors' samples. Each CDR3 is given with its conserved first and last residue. A D gene is named only where the DNA matches it firmly. Where a row states a size, it is once, few, many or the class of an expanded clone; other rows omit it.

clone_size | cdr3_length | j_call | d_call | v_call | cdr3_nt | cdr3_aa
- | 15 | TRBJ2-5 | - | TRBV6-5 | TGTGCCAGCAGTCCTAATCAGGGACGGGGTGAGACCCAGTACTTC | CASSPNQGRGETQYF
- | 14 | TRBJ1-1 | - | TRBV27 | TGTGCCAGCAGTTTATTAAATCTAAACACTGAAGCTTTCTTT | CASSLLNLNTEAFF
- | 13 | TRBJ2-7 | - | TRBV5-6 | TGTGCCAGCAGCTGGAGAAGCTCCTACGAGCAGTACTTC | CASSWRSSYEQYF
few | 15 | TRBJ1-2 | - | TRBV15 | TGTGCCACCAGCAGAGATGGACAATCTAACTATGGCTACACCTTC | CATSRDGQSNYGYTF
- | 13 | TRBJ2-4 | - | TRBV7-2 | TGTGCCAGCAGCTTAGTAAGGGAGGACATTCAGTACTTC | CASSLVREDIQYF
- | 15 | TRBJ2-2 | - | TRBV11-1 | TGTGCCAGCAGCCCCTTTGGGGCCACTGCCGGGGAGCTGTTTTTT | CASSPFGATAGELFF
few | 17 | TRBJ2-7 | TRBD1 | TRBV4-2 | TGTGCCAGCAGCCAAGATGAGATAAAGGGACAGCACTACGAGCAGTACTTC | CASSQDEIKGQHYEQYF
many | 17 | TRBJ2-5 | TRBD2 | TRBV4-3 | TGCGCCAGCAGCCAAGATTTCCCTAGCGGGGGGTTGGAGACCCAGTACTTC | CASSQDFPSGGLETQYF
few | 15 | TRBJ1-4 | - | TRBV2 | TGTGCCAGCAGTGAGGAGACAGGAAATAATGAAAAACTGTTTTTT | CASSEETGNNEKLFF
- | 12 | TRBJ2-2 | - | TRBV7-9 | TGTGCCAGCAGCTTAGTGACTTCTGCGGTGTTTTTT | CASSLVTSAVFF
few | 17 | TRBJ2-5 | TRBD2 | TRBV10-3 | TGTGCCATCAGCACGAAGGGACTAGCGGGGGGACAAGAGACCCAGTACTTC | CAISTKGLAGGQETQYF
few | 13 | TRBJ2-3 | TRBD2 | TRBV29-1 | TGCAGCGGAAGACTAGCGGGGACAGATACGCAGTATTTT | CSGRLAGTDTQYF
few | 14 | TRBJ1-5 | - | TRBV7-2 | TGTGCCAGCAGCCACAACGGTTTCAATCAGCCCCAGCATTTT | CASSHNGFNQPQHF
few | 15 | TRBJ1-2 | - | TRBV6-6 | TGTGCCAGCAGTTACTCAGGGACACCTAACTATGGCTACACCTTC | CASSYSGTPNYGYTF
few | 14 | TRBJ2-3 | - | TRBV20-1 | TGCAGTGCTAGAGTAGCGCACTACACAGATACGCAGTATTTT | CSARVAHYTDTQYF
- | 14 | TRBJ2-1 | - | TRBV20-1 | TGCAGTGCCGAACCGGGATATCTGGGCAATGAGCAGTTCTTC | CSAEPGYLGNEQFF
few | 14 | TRBJ2-5 | - | TRBV11-2 | TGTGCCAGCAGCCGCCGGGACTACCAAGAGACCCAGTACTTC | CASSRRDYQETQYF
- | 13 | TRBJ2-1 | - | TRBV7-7 | TGTGTCAGCAGCCCCGGACCGACGGATGAGCAGTTCTTC | CVSSPGPTDEQFF
few | 15 | TRBJ1-1 | - | TRBV5-1 | TGCGCCAGCAGCTTGGCGTTGGGCAGCTCCACTGAAGCTTTCTTT | CASSLALGSSTEAFF
- | 14 | TRBJ2-7 | TRBD1 | TRBV29-1 | TGCAGCGTTGTAGGGACAGGCGGAACCTACGAGCAGTACTTC | CSVVGTGGTYEQYF
many | 14 | TRBJ1-1 | - | TRBV27 | TGTGCCAGCAGTTTCGGACACTCGAACACTGAAGCTTTCTTT | CASSFGHSNTEAFF
- | 13 | TRBJ2-2 | - | TRBV7-7 | TGTGCCAGCGCCACAGCGAACACCGGGGAGCTGTTTTTT | CASATANTGELFF
many | 13 | TRBJ1-1 | - | TRBV4-3 | TGCGCCAGCAACCAGGGTAAATACACTGAAGCTTTCTTT | CASNQGKYTEAFF
- | 13 | TRBJ2-2 | - | TRBV11-3 | TGTGCCAGCAGCTTCGACCCTGCCGGGGAGCTGTTTTTT | CASSFDPAGELFF
few | 15 | TRBJ1-2 | - | TRBV7-2 | TGTGCCAGCAGCCCATCAAGGTCCGCCTCCTATGGCTACACCTTC | CASSPSRSASYGYTF
few | 16 | TRBJ2-2 | TRBD2 | TRBV5-1 | TGCGCCAGCAGCTTTAGCCTAGCGGGGGACGGCGGGGAGCTGTTTTTT | CASSFSLAGDGGELFF
- | 13 | TRBJ2-1 | - | TRBV15 | TGTGCCACCAGCAGAGATCATCAAAATGAGCAGTTCTTC | CATSRDHQNEQFF
- | 16 | TRBJ2-2 | - | TRBV6-1 | TGTGCCAGCAGTGAATTCTGGGCAGGAGGTACCGGGGAGCTGTTTTTT | CASSEFWAGGTGELFF
- | 15 | TRBJ2-5 | TRBD2 | TRBV7-9 | TGTGCCAGCAGCCCGGGACTAGCGGTGAAAGAGACCCAGTACTTC | CASSPGLAVKETQYF
few | 15 | TRBJ1-2 | TRBD1 | TRBV3-1 | TGTGCCAGCAGCCAATTTCAGGGGGCCAGCTATGGCTACACCTTC | CASSQFQGASYGYTF
- | 12 | TRBJ1-1 | - | TRBV29-1 | TGCAGCGTTGTTAGGGCGAACACTGAAGCTTTCTTT | CSVVRANTEAFF
few | 15 | TRBJ1-1 | - | TRBV5-1 | TGCGCCAGCAGAGAGGGGCCAGGGACGCCCACTGAAGCTTTCTTT | CASREGPGTPTEAFF
- | 13 | TRBJ2-3 | TRBD1 | TRBV6-5 | TGTGCCAGCGGGGACAGGGGGCAACATACGCAGTATTTT | CASGDRGQHTQYF
many | 15 | TRBJ2-1 | TRBD2 | TRBV12-3/TRBV12-4 | TGTGCCAGCAGCGGGGGGGTGAGCTCCTACAATGAGCAGTTCTTC | CASSGGVSSYNEQFF
many | 16 | TRBJ1-1 | - | TRBV18 | TGTGCCAGCTCACCCGTGGAGGGGAGGGAGAACACTGAAGCTTTCTTT | CASSPVEGRENTEAFF
few | 15 | TRBJ2-7 | TRBD1 | TRBV6-6 | TGTGCCAGCAGTTACTTGACAGGGAAAGACTACGAGCAGTACTTC | CASSYLTGKDYEQYF
- | 15 | TRBJ1-5 | - | TRBV7-9 | TGTGCCAGCAGCTTAGCAGGGGACGACAATCAGCCCCAGCATTTT | CASSLAGDDNQPQHF
- | 15 | TRBJ1-5 | TRBD1 | TRBV6-4 | TGTGCCAGCAGTGACCCAGGACAGGAGTATCAGCCCCAGCATTTT | CASSDPGQEYQPQHF
- | 16 | TRBJ2-1 | - | TRBV4-2 | TGTGCCAGCAGCCAAGGGCAGGGGGGGACCTACAATGAGCAGTTCTTC | CASSQGQGGTYNEQFF
many | 14 | TRBJ1-5 | - | TRBV20-1 | TGCAGTGCCGGAGAAGGGTCGGGGAGGCAGCCCCAGCATTTT | CSAGEGSGRQPQHF
- | 17 | TRBJ1-5 | TRBD1 | TRBV27 | TGTGCCAGCAGTTTTGGAGACAGGGGGAACAGCAATCAGCCCCAGCATTTT | CASSFGDRGNSNQPQHF
few | 16 | TRBJ1-6 | - | TRBV28 | TGTGCCAGCAAGGTGGAAGAAATGGGAATCAATTCACCCCTCCACTTT | CASKVEEMGINSPLHF
few | 13 | TRBJ1-1 | - | TRBV16 | TGTGCCAGCAGCCAATATGGCAGTACTGAAGCTTTCTTT | CASSQYGSTEAFF
- | 17 | TRBJ2-7 | TRBD1 | TRBV10-3 | TGTGCCACCGAGCCGGGACAGGGGAAAACCACGTCAGGGGAGCAGTACTTC | CATEPGQGKTTSGEQYF
- | 14 | TRBJ1-1 | - | TRBV2 | TGTGCCAGCATTGTAGATCCAGCGAACACTGAAGCTTTCTTT | CASIVDPANTEAFF
few | 12 | TRBJ2-1 | - | TRBV7-9 | TGTGCCAGCAGAGACGGGGGCTTTGAGCAGTTCTTC | CASRDGGFEQFF
few | 15 | TRBJ1-2 | - | TRBV7-9 | TGTGCCAGCAGCTTCCGCCCCAGGGGCGAAAATGGCTACACCTTC | CASSFRPRGENGYTF
- | 15 | TRBJ2-7 | - | TRBV5-5 | TGTGCCAGCAGTTCGATGCCCGGGAGAGCCTACGAGCAGTACTTC | CASSSMPGRAYEQYF
many | 15 | TRBJ1-3 | - | TRBV7-2 | TGTGCCAGCAGCTTAGGGGCAGGAGCCGGAAACACCATATATTTT | CASSLGAGAGNTIYF
few | 14 | TRBJ2-2 | - | TRBV25-1 | TGTGCCAGCCAACGGGACCCGAACACCGGGGAGCTGTTTTTT | CASQRDPNTGELFF
few | 13 | TRBJ2-5 | TRBD2 | TRBV11-1 | TGTGCCAGCAGCTTAAGCGGGAAAGAGACCCAGTACTTC | CASSLSGKETQYF
many | 13 | TRBJ1-4 | TRBD1 | TRBV10-3 | TGTGCCACCTCGGGACAGGATAATGAAAAACTGTTTTTT | CATSGQDNEKLFF
few | 14 | TRBJ2-1 | - | TRBV6-5 | TGTGCCAGCAGTTATCGGGACTCCCGCCGGGAGCAGTTCTTC | CASSYRDSRREQFF
- | 13 | TRBJ1-5 | - | TRBV5-1 | TGCGCCAGCAGCTTGATAGGGGATCAGCCCCAGCATTTT | CASSLIGDQPQHF
once | 13 | TRBJ2-5 | TRBD1 | TRBV27 | TGTGCCAGCAGTGGGACAGGGAAAGAGACCCAGTACTTC | CASSGTGKETQYF
- | 16 | TRBJ2-1 | TRBD2 | TRBV5-1 | TGCGCCAGCAGCTCAGGGACTAGCGGGACCCCCGAAGAGCAGTTCTTC | CASSSGTSGTPEEQFF
few | 13 | TRBJ1-3 | - | TRBV10-3 | TGTGCCACCAAAGGGGACTCTGGAAACACCATATATTTT | CATKGDSGNTIYF